These 17 T cell receptor beta chains came from one sample sequenced in a study of T cell responses to AZD1222 COVID-19 vaccine. Profiling relied on immunoSEQ multiplex PCR, and the TCRdb table lists in-frame clones only, not all of them. The data hold around 110,000 clones, with around 90% observed a single time. The sequences come from peripheral blood, collected on day 0 of AZD1222 vaccination. These receptors were obtained from an adult in good health.

The CDR3: CASKGRSYEQYF. The CDR3 region has the DNA TGTGCCAGCAAGGGGCGAAGTTACGAGCAGTACTTC. This sequence joins TRBV12-3 or TRBV12-4 and TRBJ2-7; tentatively, D is TRBD1 (5 bases). Trimming took off 7 bases at V and 4 bases at J, with 11 bases between the two ends. The CDR3 length is 12 residues.

The CDR3: CASSLGGRAPGELFF. Here the CDR3 DNA reads TGTGCCAGCAGCCTTGGCGGGAGGGCCCCCGGGGAGCTGTTTTTT. The rearrangement links TRBV7-2 to TRBJ2-2; TRBD2 matches 9 bases. V lost 5 bases, J lost 6 bases, and 7 bases stayed unmatched. Germline CDR1 SGHTA, CDR2 FQGNSA. The CDR3 runs to 15 residues.

The chain links TRBV3-1 (or the pseudogene TRBV3-2) to TRBJ2-3, with 7 bases matching TRBD1. The CDR3 contains 14 residues. The germline CDR1 and CDR2 sequences are LGHDT and YNNKEL (reference sequence). The V and J ends lost 3 bases and 3 bases, in that order; junction bases with no gene match: 3. DNA for the CDR3: TGTGCCAGCAGCCAGTTACAGGGGACAGATACGCAGTATTTT. Residues: CASSQLQGTDTQYF.

The chain uses TRBV19 and TRBJ2-7; TRBD2 aligns across 11 bases. The CDR3 contains 15 residues. Looked up from germline, CDR1 is LNHDA and CDR2 is SQIVND (reference sequence). V lost 5 bases to trimming and J lost 2 bases; unmatched junction nucleotides: 5. This CDR3 is CASSLASGRPYEQYF. CDR3 nucleotides: TGTGCCAGTAGTCTGGCTAGCGGGAGGCCCTACGAGCAGTACTTC.

The V call is TRBV28, the J call TRBJ1-2, with D possibly being TRBD1 (6 bases). Germline-derived CDR1 and CDR2 are MDHEN and SYDVKM. Trimming left V 3 bases short and J 8 bases short, with 10 bases between. The CDR3 extends over 12 amino acids. The CDR3 reads CASSLGAGGYTF. The DNA of the CDR3 is TGTGCCAGCAGTTTGGGGGCGGGAGGCTACACCTTC.

The chain recombines TRBV3-1 (or the pseudogene TRBV3-2) with TRBJ1-5; weak D call: TRBD1 (5 bases). The CDR3 length is 17 residues. V dropped 4 bases and J dropped 0 bases, with 16 bases sitting between them. Per the germline V gene, CDR1 is LGHDT and CDR2 is YNNKEL (reference sequence). The CDR3 nucleotides read TGTGCCAGCAGCCTTTCGGGACCAAAATATAGCAATCAGCCCCAGCATTTT. Protein sequence: CASSLSGPKYSNQPQHF.

J is TRBJ1-1 and V is TRBV18, with D possibly being TRBD1 (5 bases). Germline CDR1 is KGHSH and CDR2 is LQKENI. This CDR3 region has 14 residues. Trimming took 5 bases from V and 2 from J, leaving 12 bases between them. Here the CDR3 DNA reads TGTGCCAGCTCAACCTCCCAGGGTAACACTGAAGCTTTCTTT. Protein: CASSTSQGNTEAFF.

The V call is TRBV5-4, the J call TRBJ1-6; D is possibly TRBD1 (6 bases). In germline, CDR1 is SGHNT, CDR2 YYREEE (reference sequence). The CDR3 is made up of 14 amino acids. V dropped 0 bases and J dropped 11 bases, with 12 bases sitting between them. The CDR3 nucleotides read TGTGCCAGCAGCTTGGACACAGGGTTGACACCCCTCCACTTT. It translates to CASSLDTGLTPLHF. Supplemented by reference TRBV5-4 and TRBJ1-6, the full variable domain reads ETGVTQSPTHLIKTRGQQVTLRCSSQSGHNTVSWYQQALGQGPQFIFQYYREEENGRGNFPPRFSGLQFPNYSSELNVNALELDDSALYLCASSLDTGLTPLHFGNGTRLTVT.

This clone was recorded a few times. This rearrangement joins TRBV30 to TRBJ1-2; D gene unclear. The CDR3 has 9 residues. Trimming shortened V by 6 bases and J by 4 bases, and 3 bases separated the two germline ends. Germline assignment: CDR1 GTSNPN and CDR2 SVGIG (reference sequence). CDR3 sequence: CACLYGYTF. CDR3 nucleotide sequence: TGTGCCTGCCTCTATGGCTACACCTTC.

This sequence joins TRBV3-1 (or the pseudogene TRBV3-2) and TRBJ1-6, with D tentatively TRBD1 (6 bases). The length of the CDR3 is 14 residues. In germline, CDR1 is LGHDT, CDR2 YNNKEL (reference sequence). The germline V and J ends were trimmed by 6 bases and 6 bases, with 12 bases remaining between them. CDR3 in DNA: TGTGCCAGCAGGGGTACAGGGATTAATTCACCCCTCCACTTT. Its protein product is CASRGTGINSPLHF.

The chain has TRBV4-1 and TRBJ2-7, with a possible D match to TRBD1 (5 bases). V dropped 5 bases and J dropped 1 base, with 9 bases sitting between them. Germline lookup yields CDR1 MGHRA and CDR2 YSYEKL. The CDR3 contains 13 residues. CDR3 loop: CASSGDRSYEQYF. The CDR3 DNA reads TGCGCCAGCAGCGGTGACAGATCCTACGAGCAGTACTTC.

J is TRBJ2-3 and V is TRBV6-5, with D perhaps assigned TRBD1 or TRBD2 (5 bases each). CDR1 MNHEY and CDR2 SVGAGI come from the germline V gene. Trimming left V 8 bases short and J 11 bases short, with 23 bases between. The CDR3 loop spans 14 amino acids. DNA of the CDR3: TGTGCCAGCGGTCGGGGACCCAACGGAAAGGGGCAGTATTTT. Its translation: CASGRGPNGKGQYF.

This chain connects TRBV7-9 to TRBJ1-3; 7 bases fit TRBD1. Trimming took 5 bases from V and 4 from J; bases not matched to a gene: 8. CDR3 size: 15 residues. Germline V gene data show CDR1 as SEHNR and CDR2 as FQNEAQ (reference sequence). CDR3 DNA sequence: TGTGCCAGCAGCAACAGAACAGGGGTCGGAAACACCATATATTTT. Translation: CASSNRTGVGNTIYF.

The chain recombines TRBV11-2 with TRBJ1-5, with TRBD1 as a possible D gene (6 bases). Germline V gene data show CDR1 as SGHAT and CDR2 as FQNNGV. V gave up 3 bases and J gave up 9 bases, with 15 bases separating them. This CDR3 has 14 amino acids. Written as DNA, the CDR3 is TGTGCCAGCAGCTTTGGACAGTCCCGGTGGCCCCAGCATTTT. It encodes CASSFGQSRWPQHF.

The gene calls are TRBV6-2 or TRBV6-3 and TRBJ2-3; D unresolved. In germline, CDR1 is MNHEY, CDR2 SVGEGT. The CDR3 extends over 16 amino acids. Trimming took off 1 base at V and 0 bases at J, with 11 bases between the two ends. In DNA, the CDR3 is TGTGCCAGCAGTTACTTCCACCTGGGGAGCACAGATACGCAGTATTTT. Translated, it gives CASSYFHLGSTDTQYF.

The chain carries TRBV7-2 and TRBJ1-6; D is ambiguous. The V gene lost 5 bases and the J gene lost 7 bases, with 9 bases spanning the gap. This CDR3 has 13 amino acids. The germline gives CDR1 SGHTA, CDR2 FQGNSA. CDR3: CASSPLGNSPLHF. CDR3 DNA sequence: TGTGCCAGCAGCCCTTTGGGGAATTCACCCCTCCACTTT.

As concerns this clone: Other DNA sequences in this specimen translate into the identical CDR3. This chain connects TRBV6-6 to TRBJ1-3; D may be TRBD1 (5 bases). Trimming took 6 bases from V and 2 from J, leaving 20 bases between them. Germline V gene data show CDR1 as MNHNY and CDR2 as SVGAGI (reference sequence). CDR3 length: 17 amino acids. The DNA for the CDR3 is TGTGCCAGCAGCCGAGATCCCCAGGGCCGGGCTGGAAACACCATATATTTT. Translating gives CASSRDPQGRAGNTIYF.